Here is one TCR beta chain with its context. The antigen is undetermined. The junction differs from germline at one of its ends, possibly a read error. Generated by immunoSEQ multiplex PCR, the TCRdb table keeps only in-frame clones and is missing some. The table lists around 100,000 clones, more than 85% of them singletons. Germline lookup yields CDR1 SSHAT and CDR2 FNYEAQ (reference sequence). The CDR3 covers 15 residues. Autoimmune disease history or systemic immunosuppression excluded patients. This record comes from a study of OX40 agonist ivuxolimab in advanced cancers. The study, taken as a whole, reports: The mean number of expanded clones was higher in CD8+ T cells than in CD4+.

The receptor comes from an adult with an advanced solid tumor such as melanoma, head and neck, liver or kidney cancer. The source was CD4+ or CD8+ T cells sorted from blood, collected in a trial of the OX40 agonist ivuxolimab. The gene calls are TRBV7-7 and TRBJ2-1; 13 bases are shared with TRBD2. The CDR3 DNA sequence: TGTGCTAGCAGCTTAGGACTAGCGGGAGTAGATGAGCAGTTCTTC. It encodes CASSLGLAGVDEQFF.